The 8 T cell receptor beta chains below come from one sample, sequenced in a study of PD-1 blockade in classical Hodgkin lymphoma. Repertoires were generated with immunoSEQ multiplex PCR, while TCRdb's copy carries only in-frame clones and drops some. The sample records tens of thousands of clones, 70% to 90% being singletons. Specified time point: cycle 4 day 1 (C4D1), after more than five weeks of nivolumab. Each patient relapsed following autologous stem cell transplantation, and prior brentuximab vedotin exposure differed. Negative selection with magnetic separation was used to purify CD4+ T cells from thawed PBMCs. Sample: CD4+ T cells from blood, taken before the fourth cycle of nivolumab. The receptors were sampled from a human donor with classical Hodgkin lymphoma.

This sequence joins TRBV28 and TRBJ1-5; 9 positions agree with TRBD1. The germline CDR1 and CDR2 sequences are MDHEN and SYDVKM. This CDR3 region has 17 residues. The ends lost 2 bases at V and 7 bases at J; junction bases unmatched: 12. DNA of the CDR3: TGTGCCAGCAGTTTAGGTATTAGACAGGGGGTTGGGCAGCCCCAGCATTTT. It specifies CASSLGIRQGVGQPQHF.

V gene TRBV10-2 combines with J gene TRBJ2-1; D uncertain. CDR3 length: 17 residues. The V gene lost 3 bases and the J gene lost 4 bases, with 19 bases spanning the gap. Germline V gene lookup returns CDR1 WSHSY and CDR2 SAAADI. CDR3 bases: TGCGCCAGCAGTGACCCTCCCGGTTCGTCGTCGTACAATGAGCAGTTCTTC. This codes for CASSDPPGSSSYNEQFF.

V is TRBV5-4 and J is TRBJ2-6; D is uncertain. The CDR3 sequence is 15 residues long. V gave up 5 bases and J gave up 2 bases, with 11 bases separating them. Looked up from germline, CDR1 is SGHNT and CDR2 is YYREEE (reference sequence). CDR3 protein: CASRPAEAGANVLTF. CDR3 DNA: TGTGCCAGCAGGCCTGCTGAGGCTGGGGCCAACGTCCTGACTTTC. The whole variable domain, filled in from reference TRBV5-4 and TRBJ2-6, reads ETGVTQSPTHLIKTRGQQVTLRCSSQSGHNTVSWYQQALGQGPQFIFQYYREEENGRGNFPPRFSGLQFPNYSSELNVNALELDDSALYLCASRPAEAGANVLTFGAGSRLTVL.

The V call is TRBV19, the J call TRBJ1-5, with 7 bases aligning to TRBD1. CDR1 is LNHDA, CDR2 SQIVND, per germline (reference sequence). The V and J ends lost 6 bases and 0 bases, in that order; junction bases with no gene match: 8. The CDR3 is 16 amino acids. For the CDR3, the DNA is TGTGCCAGTAGAGGGACAGCCGTTTATAGCAATCAGCCCCAGCATTTT. Protein sequence: CASRGTAVYSNQPQHF.

Only one count was recorded for this clone. This sequence joins TRBV29-1 and TRBJ2-3; D possibly uses TRBD1 or TRBD2 (5 bases each). Trimming pared 3 bases from V and 3 bases from J, leaving 10 bases between. This CDR3 region has 13 residues. Germline V CDR1 and CDR2: SQVTM, ANQGSEA. The CDR3 region is CSVDGTATDTQYF. Here the CDR3 DNA reads TGCAGCGTTGATGGGACGGCAACAGATACGCAGTATTTT.

This chain uses TRBV5-6 with TRBJ2-7, with TRBD2 matching over 10 bases. Unmatched junction bases numbered 13, after V lost 2 bases and J lost 2 bases. This CDR3 is 18 amino acids long. The germline gives CDR1 SGHDT, CDR2 YYEEEE. This CDR3 is CASSFGPPTSGAAYEQYF. CDR3 DNA: TGTGCCAGCAGCTTTGGTCCCCCCACTAGCGGGGCCGCCTACGAGCAGTACTTC.

J is TRBJ1-4 and V is TRBV5-1; 7 nucleotides agree with TRBD1. Germline CDR1 reads SGHRS; CDR2 reads YFSETQ. The trim removed 0 bases at V and 7 bases at J, leaving 9 bases unmatched. This CDR3 comprises 16 residues. CDR3 protein: CASSLATQGFGEKLFF. CDR3 nucleotide sequence: TGCGCCAGCAGCTTGGCGACACAGGGGTTCGGTGAAAAACTGTTTTTT. Looking up the rest from reference TRBV5-1 and TRBJ1-4 gives the full variable domain: KAGVTQTPRYLIKTRGQQVTLSCSPISGHRSVSWYQQTPGQGLQFLFEYFSETQRNKGNFPGRFSGRQFSNSRSEMNVSTLELGDSALYLCASSLATQGFGEKLFFGSGTQLSVL.

This chain joins TRBV11-2 and TRBJ2-3; 8 bases align to TRBD2. CDR1 and CDR2 from the germline V gene are SGHAT and FQNNGV. After removal of 1 base from V and 6 bases from J, the junction contained 6 bases not matched to a gene. The CDR3 is made up of 15 amino acids. The CDR3 region has the DNA TGTGCCAGCAGCTTAGGTTACGGGAGGGCGGATACGCAGTATTTT. Translating gives CASSLGYGRADTQYF.